The present entry profiles one T cell receptor beta chain with its context. Looked up from germline, CDR1 is LNHDA and CDR2 is SQIVND (reference sequence). V shed 1 base and J shed 4 bases, with 13 bases lying between them. CDR3 length equals 15 residues. The data stem from a study of blood T cell repertoires in COVID-19. Sequencing used immunoSEQ multiplex PCR; TCRdb keeps in-frame clones, though not all of them. The top ten clones hold about 10% of a sample with about 130,000 clones, about four fifths of them seen once. Participants were aged about 18 to 95 years, lived in roughly 23 US areas, and enrolled virtually.

The V call is TRBV19, the J call TRBJ1-1, with D unresolved. This receptor was identified in a man aged 50 or older who had recovered from COVID-19. Sequenced input: PBMCs or T cells enriched from blood (not recorded which). CDR3 in DNA: TGTGCCAGTAGTATAGGCCCCCTATCGGGCACTGAAGCTTTCTTT. This sequence encodes CASSIGPLSGTEAFF.